The 6 T cell receptor beta chains below come from one sample, sequenced in a study of T-cell memory formation after mild COVID-19. TCRdb itself ran the 5' RACE reads through MiXCR, one entry per CDR3 protein. The sample holds roughly 16,000 distinct CDR3 sequences, 23% seen once. Input material: PBMCs or a T cell subset sorted from them (not recorded which). The source is a man aged 18 to 30 who had mild COVID-19 (a few samples of this study predate the infection). Cell type and time point are not known.

Notes on this clonotype: Possible read error: a much larger clone is one base away. This chain uses TRBV6-5 with TRBJ2-7; no clear D gene. The CDR3 is 13 amino acids. The germline gives CDR1 MNHEY, CDR2 SVGAGI. The V gene lost 9 bases and the J gene lost 6 bases, with 18 bases spanning the gap. This CDR3 is CARSRAGPLEQYF. The CDR3 DNA reads as TGTGCCAGAAGTCGAGCCGGCCCCCTCGAGCAGTACTTC.

Comment on this clonotype: Since the CDR3 does not end with the conserved phenylalanine or tryptophan, this likely comes from a read error. The V and J genes are TRBV29-1 and TRBJ2-7, with 8 positions matching TRBD1. The V and J ends lost 3 bases and 5 bases, in that order; junction bases with no gene match: 3. Germline CDR1 is SQVTM and CDR2 is ANQGSEA. The CDR3 totals 12 residues. CDR3: CSVDDRGDEQYL. Here the CDR3 DNA reads TGCAGCGTTGACGACAGGGGCGACGAGCAGTACTTA.

This clonotype showed up many times. V is TRBV27 and J is TRBJ2-1, with 8 bases lining up with TRBD2. The CDR3 has 15 residues. In germline, CDR1 is MNHEY, CDR2 SMNVEV (reference sequence). The junction had 7 bases not matched to a gene; V was cut back by 6 bases and J by 3 bases. The CDR3 coding sequence is TGTGCCAGCAGGGATTGGCGGGGGGTCTACAATGAGCAGTTCTTC. Amino acid sequence: CASRDWRGVYNEQFF.

This chain uses TRBV20-1 with TRBJ2-2; 9 positions agree with TRBD1. The germline gives CDR1 DFQATT, CDR2 SNEGSKA (reference sequence). The length of the CDR3 is 13 residues. The junction had 4 bases not matched to a gene; V was cut back by 7 bases and J by 4 bases. The CDR3 loop is CSVGQGPTGELFF. CDR3 nucleotides: TGCAGTGTGGGACAGGGCCCCACCGGGGAGCTGTTTTTT.

This clonotype was detected only once. J is TRBJ2-1 and V is TRBV24-1, with 8 bases fitting TRBD2. V gave up 3 bases and J gave up 6 bases; unmatched junction bases: 6. The CDR3 is 15 amino acids. Germline values: CDR1 KGHDR, CDR2 SFDVKD. CDR3 sequence: CATSDRRGAGNEQFF. The DNA for the CDR3 is TGTGCCACCAGTGATCGGCGGGGGGCTGGCAATGAGCAGTTCTTC.

In its sample, this clonotype was seen many times. V usage is TRBV6-2 or TRBV6-3 and J usage is TRBJ2-7; D might be TRBD1 (5 bases). Trimming took 2 bases from V and 3 from J, leaving 8 bases between them. Germline assignment: CDR1 MNHEY and CDR2 SVGEGT. The CDR3 loop spans 13 amino acids. The CDR3 region is CASSYGAIYEQYF. The CDR3 DNA reads as TGTGCCAGCAGTTACGGGGCGATCTACGAGCAGTACTTC.